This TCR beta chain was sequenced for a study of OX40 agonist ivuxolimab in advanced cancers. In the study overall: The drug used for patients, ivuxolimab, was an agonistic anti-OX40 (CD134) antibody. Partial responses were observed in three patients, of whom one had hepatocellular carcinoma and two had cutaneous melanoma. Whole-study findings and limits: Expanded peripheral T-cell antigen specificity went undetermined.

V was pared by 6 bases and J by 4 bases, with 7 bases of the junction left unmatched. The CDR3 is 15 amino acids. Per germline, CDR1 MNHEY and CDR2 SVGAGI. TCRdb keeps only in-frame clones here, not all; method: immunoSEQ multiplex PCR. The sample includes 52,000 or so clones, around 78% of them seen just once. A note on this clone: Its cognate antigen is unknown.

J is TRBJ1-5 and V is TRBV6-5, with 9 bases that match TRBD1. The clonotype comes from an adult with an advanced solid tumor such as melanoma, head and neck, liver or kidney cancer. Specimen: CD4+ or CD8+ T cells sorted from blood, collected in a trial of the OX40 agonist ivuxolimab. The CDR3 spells CASRRQGDLNQPQHF. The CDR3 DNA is TGTGCCAGCAGACGACAGGGGGACTTGAATCAGCCCCAGCATTTT.